This T cell receptor (beta chain) was sequenced for a study of early T cells in non-severe SARS-CoV-2 infection. Many counts were recorded for this clonotype. The protocol attached unique molecular identifiers to individual cDNA molecules. TCRdb analysed the 5' RACE reads with MiXCR anew, one entry per CDR3 protein. This table has tens of thousands of distinct CDR3 sequences, under 6% appearing once. V lost 4 bases and J lost 4; bases outside the gene matches: 6. CDR3 length: 13 amino acids. Germline CDR1 reads DFQATT; CDR2 reads SNEGSKA (reference sequence). The rearrangement joins TRBV20-1 to TRBJ2-5; 7 positions agree with TRBD2. The source is an adult who was a healthcare worker with PCR-confirmed SARS-CoV-2 infection or an uninfected control (not recorded which). Source material: whole blood. The CDR3 loop is CSAIYRLAETQYF. The DNA of the CDR3 is TGCAGTGCTATCTACCGACTAGCAGAGACCCAGTACTTC.